The 27 T cell receptor beta chains below were found in one sample sequenced in a study of T cell responses to AZD1222 COVID-19 vaccine. The data were produced by immunoSEQ multiplex PCR, yet TCRdb's version contains in-frame clones alone and is incomplete. The sample lists over 45,000 clones, around 90% seen once, with 13% to 15% in the top ten. The sample in question was peripheral blood, obtained 28 days after the second AZD1222 dose. All receptors come from an adult who received the AZD1222 COVID-19 vaccine.

This chain connects TRBV7-2 to TRBJ2-3, with TRBD2 matching over 11 bases. Germline CDR1 reads SGHTA; CDR2 reads FQGNSA. The trim removed 5 bases at V and 4 bases at J, leaving 8 bases unmatched. The CDR3 totals 16 residues. CDR3 DNA: TGTGCCAGCAGCCGGATGACTAGCGGGATTTCAGATACGCAGTATTTT. Residues: CASSRMTSGISDTQYF.

The chain is built from TRBV6-5 and TRBJ1-1; 9 bases agree with TRBD1. Germline V lookup: CDR1 MNHEY, CDR2 SVGAGI. The CDR3 consists of 15 residues. Trimming removed 5 bases from V and 6 bases from J; junction bases left unmatched: 10. The CDR3 DNA reads as TGTGCCAGCAGTAGCGAGGGACAGGGAGTCCCTGAAGCTTTCTTT. Its protein is CASSSEGQGVPEAFF.

The chain uses TRBV27 and TRBJ2-1, with D perhaps given as TRBD1 or TRBD2 (5 bases each). Trimming stripped 6 bases from V and 9 bases from J, with 18 bases between. The germline CDR1 and CDR2 sequences are MNHEY and SMNVEV (reference sequence). There are 14 residues in the CDR3. CDR3 loop: CASSALGPQTEQFF. CDR3 nucleotides: TGTGCCAGCAGCGCCCTGGGACCCCAAACTGAGCAGTTCTTC.

This rearrangement joins TRBV29-1 to TRBJ1-4; D remains unclear. V lost 4 bases and J lost 0, with 9 bases in between. CDR3 length: 14 amino acids. Germline V gene lookup returns CDR1 SQVTM and CDR2 ANQGSEA. The CDR3 sequence is CSVASGTTNEKLFF. For the CDR3, the DNA is TGCAGCGTTGCCTCGGGGACAACTAATGAAAAACTGTTTTTT.

The chain uses TRBV12-3 or TRBV12-4 and TRBJ2-7; no clear D. Deletions cut 3 bases from V and 8 bases from J, with 14 bases between. The CDR3 consists of 13 residues. CDR3: CASSFEQLDQQYF. In DNA, the CDR3 is TGTGCCAGCAGTTTTGAACAGTTGGATCAGCAGTACTTC.

The chain employs TRBV19 and TRBJ1-5; 8 bases match TRBD1. The V gene's germline CDR1 is LNHDA and CDR2 SQIVND (reference sequence). This CDR3 has 15 residues. The J segment lost 2 bases and the V segment lost 3 bases, leaving 3 bases of the junction unmatched. The CDR3 here is CASSMATGGNQPQHF. CDR3 sequence (DNA): TGTGCCAGTAGTATGGCGACAGGGGGCAATCAGCCCCAGCATTTT.

The chain couples TRBV7-9 to TRBJ2-1; D is unclear. The germline V and J ends were trimmed by 1 base and 6 bases, with 4 bases remaining between them. CDR3 length equals 12 residues. Germline V gives CDR1 SEHNR, CDR2 FQNEAQ (reference sequence). CDR3 nucleotides: TGTGCCAGCAGCTTAGTGGGCAATGAGCAGTTCTTC. This codes for CASSLVGNEQFF.

The chain is built from TRBV9 and TRBJ2-5; 7 bases agree with TRBD2. Unmatched junction bases numbered 8, after V lost 0 bases and J lost 9 bases. Germline V gene lookup returns CDR1 SGDLS and CDR2 YYNGEE. This CDR3 has 14 amino acids. The CDR3 region is CASSVDPGGSPQYF. CDR3 in DNA: TGTGCCAGCAGCGTAGATCCGGGCGGGAGCCCCCAGTACTTC.

This CDR3 reads CASSFGSDYGYTF. The DNA for the CDR3 is TGCGCCAGCAGCTTCGGGTCTGACTATGGCTACACCTTC. This chain joins TRBV5-1 and TRBJ1-2; D call uncertain. V lost 2 bases, J lost 3 bases, and 8 bases lay in between. Germline loops: CDR1 SGHRS, CDR2 YFSETQ. The CDR3 has 13 amino acids.

The chain is built from TRBV15 and TRBJ1-1, with 9 bases fitting TRBD1. J was trimmed by 6 bases and V by 1 base; bases with no gene match: 6. The CDR3 runs 15 residues. Germline values: CDR1 LNHNV, CDR2 YYDKDF (reference sequence). DNA for the CDR3: TGTGCCACCAGCAGAGGGGGACAGGGTTTCGCTGAAGCTTTCTTT. Translated, it gives CATSRGGQGFAEAFF. The full variable domain, in which reference TRBV15 and TRBJ1-1 provide the parts outside the CDR3, is DAMVIQNPRYQVTQFGKPVTLSCSQTLNHNVMYWYQQKSSQAPKLLFHYYDKDFNNEADTPDNFQSRRPNTSFCFLDIRSPGLGDTAMYLCATSRGGQGFAEAFFGQGTRLTVV.

V usage is TRBV6-4 and J usage is TRBJ1-1; no clear D. With 5 bases removed from V and 2 bases from J, the gap between germline ends came to 9 bases. This CDR3 is built from 13 residues. Germline assignment: CDR1 MRHNA and CDR2 SNTAGT. DNA of the CDR3: TGTGCCAGCAGTCCTCCCCCAAACACTGAAGCTTTCTTT. Translated, it gives CASSPPPNTEAFF.

The chain uses TRBV11-3 and TRBJ2-5, with TRBD2 matching 12 bases. The V gene's germline CDR1 is SGHNT and CDR2 YENEEA. The CDR3 runs to 15 residues. Germline trimming cut 7 bases from V and 5 bases from J; bases unmatched to any gene: 8. CDR3 region: CASTPRLAGDETQYF. The CDR3 nucleotides read TGTGCCAGCACCCCCAGACTAGCGGGAGATGAGACCCAGTACTTC.

The genes are TRBV11-3 and TRBJ1-5; perhaps TRBD1 as D (6 bases). V shed 6 bases and J shed 7 bases, with 13 bases lying between them. The V gene's germline CDR1 is SGHNT and CDR2 YENEEA. The CDR3 consists of 13 residues. The CDR3 region is CASSTGSEQPQHF. CDR3 bases: TGTGCCAGCAGTACAGGGTCGGAACAGCCCCAGCATTTT.

This clone was seen only once. J is TRBJ2-7 and V is TRBV10-2; D gene unclear. The CDR3 is 15 residues long. The germline V gene encodes CDR1 WSHSY and CDR2 SAAADI. Trimming took 0 bases from V and 3 from J, leaving 12 bases between them. Here the CDR3 reads CASSESRRVSYEQYF. The CDR3 bases are TGCGCCAGCAGTGAGTCGAGGAGAGTCAGCTACGAGCAGTACTTC.

J is TRBJ1-5 and V is TRBV30, with a tentative D call TRBD1 (6 bases). Looked up from germline, CDR1 is GTSNPN and CDR2 is SVGIG (reference sequence). V was clipped by 5 bases and J by 6 bases, with 14 bases between them. CDR3 length equals 13 residues. CDR3 in DNA: TGTGCCTGGTCTCGGGGGGCCGGTCAGCCCCAGCATTTT. This codes for CAWSRGAGQPQHF. The full variable domain, in which reference TRBV30 and TRBJ1-5 provide the parts outside the CDR3, is SQTIHQWPATLVQPVGSPLSLECTVEGTSNPNLYWYRQAAGRGLQLLFYSVGIGQISSEVPQNLSASRPQDRQFILSSKKLLLSDSGFYLCAWSRGAGQPQHFGDGTRLSIL.

This clone was picked up one time. The chain employs TRBV4-1 and TRBJ2-1; D is unresolved. V lost 3 bases and J 9 bases, leaving 12 bases between the germline ends. The CDR3 contains 13 residues. Germline V gives CDR1 MGHRA, CDR2 YSYEKL. The CDR3 DNA sequence: TGCGCCAGCAGCCACCGCGTCACGGGTGAGCAGTTCTTC. It encodes CASSHRVTGEQFF.

The CDR3 DNA follows: TGTGCCAGCAGCTTGTCCCCTGGGGACGAGGAGACCCAGTACTTC. Residues: CASSLSPGDEETQYF. The chain combines TRBV5-5 with TRBJ2-5; D may be TRBD1 or TRBD2 (5 bases each). From germline, CDR1 is SGHKS and CDR2 YYEKEE (reference sequence). Trimming removed 1 base at V and 5 bases at J, with 15 bases between. CDR3 length: 15 amino acids.

The chain uses TRBV3-1 (or the pseudogene TRBV3-2) and TRBJ1-5, with D hard to call. Trimming shortened V by 0 bases and J by 6 bases, and 12 bases separated the two germline ends. The CDR3 consists of 15 residues. In germline, CDR1 is LGHDT, CDR2 YNNKEL (reference sequence). The CDR3 here is CASSQDGAGGQPQHF. CDR3 in DNA: TGTGCCAGCAGCCAAGATGGTGCAGGAGGTCAGCCCCAGCATTTT.

The chain carries TRBV19 and TRBJ2-7, with D perhaps matching TRBD1 (5 bases). CDR1 and CDR2 (germline): LNHDA, SQIVND (reference sequence). The CDR3 loop spans 15 amino acids. Trimming removed 4 bases from V and 2 bases from J, with 15 bases in between. The CDR3 protein is CASSTPGLFPYEQYF. The DNA of the CDR3 is TGTGCCAGTAGTACTCCAGGGTTATTTCCCTACGAGCAGTACTTC.

V usage is TRBV27 and J usage is TRBJ1-1; 10 bases are a match to TRBD1. The CDR3 contains 16 residues. Germline V gene data show CDR1 as MNHEY and CDR2 as SMNVEV (reference sequence). The trim removed 5 bases at V and 5 bases at J, leaving 11 bases unmatched. The CDR3 DNA reads TGTGCCAGCAGTGGGGACAGGGGCACCCGGAATACTGAAGCTTTCTTT. This sequence encodes CASSGDRGTRNTEAFF.

J is TRBJ1-2 and V is TRBV5-1; 7 bases agree with TRBD1. V lost 1 base and J lost 5; bases outside the gene matches: 5. Germline lookup yields CDR1 SGHRS and CDR2 YFSETQ. This CDR3 contains 14 residues. CDR3 region: CASSLQQGWYGYTF. CDR3 DNA sequence: TGCGCCAGCAGCTTGCAACAGGGGTGGTATGGCTACACCTTC.

This clone came up once. The J gene is TRBJ1-2, the V gene TRBV5-1, with D unresolved. CDR1 is SGHRS and CDR2 is YFSETQ in the germline V gene. Trimming stripped 2 bases from V and 1 base from J, with 9 bases between. The CDR3 runs 14 residues. In DNA form, the CDR3 reads TGCGCCAGCAGCTTACAACAGCTTAACTATGGCTACACCTTC. The encoded protein is CASSLQQLNYGYTF.

V is TRBV5-1 and J is TRBJ1-3; maybe TRBD1 (5 bases). Germline CDR1 reads SGHRS; CDR2 reads YFSETQ. The CDR3 consists of 17 residues. The V gene lost 3 bases and the J gene lost 0 bases, with 16 bases spanning the gap. The CDR3 sequence is CASSYGTYQSSGNTIYF. The CDR3 DNA follows: TGCGCCAGCAGCTACGGGACTTACCAGAGCTCTGGAAACACCATATATTTT.

The table lists this clone with a few counts. V and J are TRBV2 and TRBJ2-1; 9 bases match TRBD2. This CDR3 has 16 amino acids. The ends lost 7 bases at V and 2 bases at J; junction bases unmatched: 9. CDR1 and CDR2 (germline): SNHLY, FYNNEI. CDR3 coding DNA: TGTGCCAGCAAAAGTAGCGGGAGTGTGACCTACAATGAGCAGTTCTTC. It codes for CASKSSGSVTYNEQFF.

This clone was seen a handful of times. The rearrangement uses TRBV7-2 and TRBJ1-6; D may be TRBD1 (5 bases). There are 14 residues in the CDR3. V dropped 5 bases and J dropped 13 bases, with 18 bases sitting between them. Germline CDR1 and CDR2: SGHTA and FQGNSA. The CDR3 spells CASSTGLPRSPLHF. The CDR3 bases are TGTGCCAGCAGCACAGGACTCCCCAGGTCGCCCCTCCACTTT.

This chain joins TRBV7-2 and TRBJ1-1; 10 nucleotides agree with TRBD1. The trim removed 1 base at V and 5 bases at J, leaving 4 bases unmatched. This CDR3 has 15 residues. Germline V CDR1 and CDR2: SGHTA, FQGNSA. The CDR3 loop is CASSLDGTGETEAFF. In DNA, the CDR3 is TGTGCCAGCAGCTTAGATGGGACAGGGGAAACTGAAGCTTTCTTT. The complete variable domain, with remaining parts taken from reference TRBV7-2 and TRBJ1-1, reads GAGVSQSPSNKVTEKGKDVELRCDPISGHTALYWYRQSLGQGLEFLIYFQGNSAPDKSGLPSDRFSAERTGGSVSTLTIQRTQQEDSAVYLCASSLDGTGETEAFFGQGTRLTVV.

The chain is built from TRBV5-1 and TRBJ2-3; possible D gene TRBD2, 6 bases. V lost 6 bases to trimming and J lost 0 bases, with 17 bases between them. There are 16 residues in the CDR3. CDR1 is SGHRS and CDR2 is YFSETQ in the germline V gene. The CDR3 DNA reads TGCGCCAGCACCCGGGAGTCGGGGAAAAGCACAGATACGCAGTATTTT. It yields the protein CASTRESGKSTDTQYF.